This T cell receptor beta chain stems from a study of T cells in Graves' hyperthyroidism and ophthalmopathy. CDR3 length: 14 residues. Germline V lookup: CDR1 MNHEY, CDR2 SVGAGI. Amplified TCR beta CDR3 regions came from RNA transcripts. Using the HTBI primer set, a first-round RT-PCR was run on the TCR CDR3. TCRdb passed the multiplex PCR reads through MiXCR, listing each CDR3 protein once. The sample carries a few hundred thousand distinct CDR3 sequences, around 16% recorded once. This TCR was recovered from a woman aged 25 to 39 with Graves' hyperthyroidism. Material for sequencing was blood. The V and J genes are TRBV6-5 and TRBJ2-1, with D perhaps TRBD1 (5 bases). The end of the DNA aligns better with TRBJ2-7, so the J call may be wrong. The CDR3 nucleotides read TGTGCCAGCAGCTACCAGGGTGGATCTGGTGAGCAGTACTTC. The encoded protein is CASSYQGGSGEQYF.